This TCR beta chain was found in a study of CD8 T cells in ankylosing spondylitis. TCRdb analysed the 5' RACE reads with MiXCR anew, one entry per CDR3 protein. This sample has approximately 300,000 distinct CDR3 sequences; roughly 20% occur once, and the top ten carry 7.8%. This clonotype was counted between two and nine times. What it recognizes is unknown. The CDR3 spans 14 residues. The J segment lost 3 bases and the V segment lost 3 bases, leaving 0 bases of the junction unmatched. The V gene's germline CDR1 is DFQATT and CDR2 SNEGSKA (reference sequence). Overall study findings and caveats: Within matched ankylosing spondylitis synovial fluid, disease-linked clones were reportedly significantly enriched.

The clonotype was recovered from a male donor with ankylosing spondylitis or in good health (not recorded which). This sequence joins TRBV20-1 and TRBJ2-5; TRBD2 agrees at 14 bases. Sequences were obtained from blood, either unsorted or a sorted T cell fraction (not recorded which). The CDR3 nucleotides read TGCAGTGCTAGGGGACTAGCGGGGGAAGAGACCCAGTACTTC. Translated, it gives CSARGLAGEETQYF.